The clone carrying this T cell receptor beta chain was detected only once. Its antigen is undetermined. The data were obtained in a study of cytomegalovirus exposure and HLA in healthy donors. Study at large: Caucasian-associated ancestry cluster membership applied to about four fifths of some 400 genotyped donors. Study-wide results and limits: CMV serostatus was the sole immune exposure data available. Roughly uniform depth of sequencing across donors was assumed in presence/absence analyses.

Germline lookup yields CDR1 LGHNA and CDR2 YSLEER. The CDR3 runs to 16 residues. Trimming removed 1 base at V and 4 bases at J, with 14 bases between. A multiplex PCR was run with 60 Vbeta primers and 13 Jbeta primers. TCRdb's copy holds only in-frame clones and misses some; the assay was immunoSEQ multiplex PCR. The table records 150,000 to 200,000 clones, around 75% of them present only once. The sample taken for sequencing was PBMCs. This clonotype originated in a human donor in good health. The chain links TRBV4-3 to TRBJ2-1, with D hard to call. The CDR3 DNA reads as TGCGCCAGCAGCCAAGTCACCTCGGAGATATACAATGAGCAGTTCTTC. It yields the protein CASSQVTSEIYNEQFF.